This TCR beta chain comes out of a study of cytomegalovirus exposure and HLA in healthy donors. Study-level points and caveats: The authors enumerated over 150 TCR beta chains as linked to cytomegalovirus.

Per the germline V gene, CDR1 is SNHLY and CDR2 is FYNNEI. V dropped 7 bases and J dropped 9 bases, with 28 bases sitting between them. The CDR3 has 18 residues. With respect to this clone: Its antigen is undetermined.

Sequencing used immunoSEQ multiplex PCR; TCRdb keeps in-frame clones, though not all of them. Of 100,000 to 150,000 clones in the sample, 89% were seen once. This sequence joins TRBV2 and TRBJ1-6, with D unresolved. What was sequenced was PBMCs. This receptor was taken from a woman under 30 in good health and CMV-seronegative. This CDR3 is CASTQAPGVSIWGSPLHF. CDR3 in DNA: TGTGCCAGCACCCAGGCCCCCGGGGTTTCGATTTGGGGTTCACCCCTCCACTTT.